This T cell receptor (beta chain) was documented in a study of molecular identifiers for immune sequencing clone quantification. Findings of the study overall: Jurkat TCR RNA from one cell was spiked into approximately 1 million naive cells, and it was reportedly detectable there.

V lost 4 bases and J lost 2, with 12 bases in between. The CDR3 runs to 14 residues. Germline assignment: CDR1 LGHDT and CDR2 YNNKEL (reference sequence). The bulk TCR libraries were made with methods described before and with listed TCR primers. TCRdb re-analysed the PCR reads in MiXCR, keeping a single row per CDR3 protein. Of over 600,000 distinct CDR3 sequences listed, just under 20% are singletons. Concerning this clonotype: The antigen is not known. A much more abundant neighbour one base away suggests this may be a read error.

Libraries of naive CD8 cells were prepared from around 20,000 to 1,000,000 sorted cells using 10%, 30% or 50% RNA. When naive CD8 T cells were sorted, they were gated as CD8+CD4-CCR7+CD45RA+. The sequenced material came from naive CD8+ T cells from blood, with Jurkat cell RNA spiked in. Indicated subset: FACS-sorted CD8+CD4-CCR7+CD45RA+ naive T cells. The TCR originated in a human donor in good health. Some libraries in this study had Jurkat cell RNA spiked in. V usage is TRBV3-1 and J usage is TRBJ2-7; no clear D gene. CDR3 sequence reads: CASSPISTAYEQYF. The CDR3 coding sequence is TGTGCCAGCAGCCCCATAAGCACAGCCTACGAGCAGTACTTC.